This TCR beta chain was identified in a study of beta chain features in type 1 diabetes. The germline CDR1 and CDR2 sequences are MNHNS and SASEGT. The CDR3 runs to 15 residues. Trimming removed 5 bases from V and 6 bases from J; junction bases left unmatched: 4. With respect to this clone: Its antigen is not identified.

Points from the study as a whole: Significant though moderate, a shortening of TCRB CDR3s appeared in all four CD4+ subsets of Type 1 diabetes patients. Fewer junction insertions and more nucleotide deletions appeared in type 1 diabetes patients.

Expressed TCRB transcripts were sequenced because the entire RNA isolate underwent reverse transcription. The data were produced by immunoSEQ multiplex PCR, yet TCRdb's version contains in-frame clones alone and is incomplete. The table has 300,000 to 350,000 clones, about 15% seen once. It was one heparinised blood draw, averaging about 116 mL, that each donor gave. Sorting of CD4+ naive, central memory, regulatory and stem cell-like memory cells was performed via CD45RO/CCR7/CD25/CD127/CD95/CD27. This receptor was obtained from a young man in good health. The V call is TRBV6-1, the J call TRBJ2-4; 13 nucleotides line up with TRBD2. Sequencing was performed on central memory CD4+ T cells from blood. The CDR3 DNA reads TGTGCCAGCAGTCCGGGGACTAGCGGGGTAAACATTCAGTACTTC. Translation gives CASSPGTSGVNIQYF.